The 30 T cell receptor beta chains given below trace back to one sample, sequenced in a study of CD8+CD57+ T cells in acquired aplastic anemia. Genomic DNA constituted the template upon which TCR beta VDJ and CDR3 profiling was performed. TCRdb processed the reads anew with MiXCR; each CDR3 protein has one entry. The repertoire holds about 220,000 distinct CDR3 sequences, with 34% as singletons. Source material: sorted CD4+, CD8+, or CD8+CD57+ T cells (not recorded which) from PBMCs. The receptors here all came from a human donor in good health, serving as a control.

V and J are TRBV7-9 and TRBJ2-7; weak D call: TRBD1 (6 bases). Trimming removed 7 bases from V and 5 bases from J, with 12 bases in between. The germline gives CDR1 SEHNR, CDR2 FQNEAQ (reference sequence). The CDR3 totals 12 residues. The CDR3 here is CASNPQGNEQYV. The DNA of the CDR3 is TGTGCCAGCAACCCGCAGGGGAACGAGCAGTACGTC.

This clonotype has just a few counts. The V call is TRBV6-1, the J call TRBJ2-3, with D possibly matching TRBD2 (6 bases). Germline CDR1 reads MNHNS; CDR2 reads SASEGT. Trimming left V 6 bases short and J 2 bases short, with 21 bases between. The CDR3 spans 17 residues. CDR3 sequence reads: CASSRGWDSRVTDTQYF. CDR3 coding DNA: TGTGCCAGCAGCCGGGGCTGGGACTCGAGGGTCACAGATACGCAGTATTTT.

This clonotype was counted between two and nine times. V and J are TRBV7-9 and TRBJ1-1; 7 bases line up with TRBD1. V trimming: 4 bases; J trimming: 6 bases; junction bases outside the gene matches: 11. Germline CDR1 SEHNR, CDR2 FQNEAQ (reference sequence). This CDR3 region has 15 residues. The CDR3 reads CASSSRDRSNSEAFF. The CDR3 DNA reads TGTGCCAGCAGCTCCCGGGACAGAAGCAACTCTGAAGCTTTCTTT.

This clonotype was seen repeatedly, ten times or more. The chain links TRBV12-3 or TRBV12-4 to TRBJ2-7, with D maybe TRBD2 (6 bases). This CDR3 spans 15 amino acids. Trimming took 3 bases from V and 8 from J, leaving 20 bases between them. As DNA, the CDR3 is TGTGCCAGCAGTTTGATCGGGACTGGGGATGCCAAGCAGTACTTC. Its translation: CASSLIGTGDAKQYF.

The chain has TRBV19 and TRBJ2-7; D possibly corresponds to TRBD2 (6 bases). V was shortened by 7 bases and J by 6 bases, with 16 bases between the two germline ends. Germline values: CDR1 LNHDA, CDR2 SQIVND (reference sequence). The CDR3 totals 13 residues. CDR3 region: CASKAGKIGEQYF. CDR3 in DNA: TGTGCCAGTAAGGCGGGGAAGATCGGCGAGCAGTACTTC.

This clonotype occurred a few times. V is TRBV2 and J is TRBJ2-3; D possibly uses TRBD1 or TRBD2 (6 bases each). V was shortened by 5 bases and J by 8 bases, with 14 bases between the two germline ends. The length of the CDR3 is 13 residues. Germline CDR1 is SNHLY and CDR2 is FYNNEI. DNA for the CDR3: TGTGCCAGCAGTACCGGAGGGGGTGTTACGCAGTATTTT. This sequence encodes CASSTGGGVTQYF.

There are a few counts of this clonotype. CDR3 DNA sequence: TGTGCCAGCTCACCAGTTAGTGACGTCCTGACTTTC. This translates into CASSPVSDVLTF. The chain recombines TRBV18 with TRBJ2-6; D is undetermined. Trimming shortened V by 2 bases and J by 11 bases, and 7 bases separated the two germline ends. The CDR3 runs 12 residues. Germline CDR1 reads KGHSH; CDR2 reads LQKENI. Variable domain in full (rest from reference TRBV18 and TRBJ2-6): NAGVMQNPRHLVRRRGQEARLRCSPMKGHSHVYWYRQLPEEGLKFMVYLQKENIIDESGMPKERFSAEFPKEGPSILRIQQVVRGDSAAYFCASSPVSDVLTFGAGSRLTVL.

This clonotype was seen a few times. The chain has TRBV12-3 or TRBV12-4 and TRBJ2-1; D possibly corresponds to TRBD1 (6 bases). The CDR3 spans 16 residues. With 5 bases removed from V and 10 bases from J, the gap between germline ends came to 24 bases. CDR3 residues: CASSRKVGGIILEQFF. The CDR3 nucleotides are TGTGCCAGCAGTCGGAAGGTTGGGGGCATCATCTTAGAGCAGTTCTTC.

The genes are TRBV25-1 and TRBJ2-3; TRBD2 might be the D (6 bases). The CDR3 runs to 13 residues. The germline V gene has CDR1 MGHDK and CDR2 SYGVNS. CDR3 coding DNA: TGTGCTAGAGATCCCCCGGGGGTTGATACGCAGTATTTT. Protein product: CARDPPGVDTQYF.

The chain employs TRBV5-6 and TRBJ2-3; D gene unclear. Germline V gene lookup returns CDR1 SGHDT and CDR2 YYEEEE. Trimming removed 2 bases at V and 4 bases at J, with 8 bases between. The CDR3 totals 13 residues. The CDR3: CASSLFGADTQYF. In DNA form, the CDR3 reads TGTGCCAGCAGCTTATTTGGGGCAGATACGCAGTATTTT. The full variable domain, completed using reference TRBV5-6 and TRBJ2-3, is DAGVTQSPTHLIKTRGQQVTLRCSPKSGHDTVSWYQQALGQGPQFIFQYYEEEERQRGNFPDRFSGHQFPNYSSELNVNALLLGDSALYLCASSLFGADTQYFGPGTRLTVL.

This clonotype was counted ten times or more. The chain links TRBV10-1 to TRBJ2-4; 7 nucleotides align to TRBD2. V shed 9 bases, J shed 8 bases, and the junction held 10 bases outside the gene matches. CDR1 WNHNN and CDR2 SYGVQD come from the germline V gene (reference sequence). The CDR3 totals 13 residues. CDR3 nucleotides: TGCGCCAGAGATCAGGGAGGGGTAGACATTCAGTACTTC. As protein: CARDQGGVDIQYF.

This clonotype was seen a handful of times. The chain joins TRBV4-1 to TRBJ2-1, with 8 bases matching TRBD2. From germline, CDR1 is MGHRA and CDR2 YSYEKL. The V segment lost 0 bases and the J segment 15 bases; nucleotides outside the gene matches: 10. The CDR3 spans 14 residues. The CDR3 coding sequence is TGCGCCAGCAGCCAAGATCTTCGGCGGGGGGCTACGTTCTTC. Protein sequence: CASSQDLRRGATFF.

J is TRBJ2-7 and V is TRBV5-4, with D tentatively TRBD1 or TRBD2 (6 bases each). Germline CDR1 is SGHNT and CDR2 is YYREEE (reference sequence). This CDR3 has 15 residues. V was clipped by 4 bases and J by 1 base, with 15 bases between them. CDR3 DNA sequence: TGTGCCAGCAGCGTAGGAGGGGGGACTTCCTACGAGCAGTACTTC. Protein product: CASSVGGGTSYEQYF.

This clonotype was detected many times. The chain links TRBV7-9 to TRBJ1-2, with D maybe TRBD1 (5 bases). This CDR3 spans 13 amino acids. Germline values: CDR1 SEHNR, CDR2 FQNEAQ (reference sequence). V was clipped by 5 bases and J by 8 bases, with 15 bases between them. The CDR3, as DNA: TGTGCCAGCAGCACTAATGGGGGTTTGGGCTACACCTTC. Translating gives CASSTNGGLGYTF.

This clonotype was detected many times. The rearrangement joins TRBV10-3 to TRBJ1-5; no clear D gene. CDR1 and CDR2 (germline): ENHRY, SYGVKD. The CDR3 runs to 16 residues. With 0 bases removed from V and 7 bases from J, the gap between germline ends came to 16 bases. CDR3 loop: CAISESSTEMGQPQHF. In DNA form, the CDR3 reads TGTGCCATCAGTGAGTCGAGTACCGAGATGGGGCAGCCCCAGCATTTT.

With regard to this clonotype: A much larger clone differs from this one at a single base, so this may be a read error. The rearrangement joins TRBV9 to TRBJ2-7; maybe TRBD2 (6 bases). The germline V and J ends were trimmed by 4 bases and 2 bases, with 16 bases remaining between them. Germline CDR1 and CDR2: SGDLS and YYNGEE. The CDR3 totals 15 residues. Here the CDR3 reads CASSPEGFGPYEQYF. For the CDR3, the DNA is TGTGCCAGCAGCCCGGAGGGTTTTGGCCCCTACGAGCAGTACTTC.

The chain combines TRBV20-1 with TRBJ2-5; D gene ambiguous. Trimming cost V 1 base and J 3 bases, with 9 bases left between them. Germline CDR1 reads DFQATT; CDR2 reads SNEGSKA (reference sequence). CDR3 length equals 13 residues. In DNA form, the CDR3 reads TGCAGTGCTAGAGCTCCCCGAAAAGAGACCCAGTACTTC. This codes for CSARAPRKETQYF.

The rearrangement links TRBV20-1 to TRBJ2-7, with 7 bases that match TRBD2. There are 15 residues in the CDR3. CDR1 DFQATT and CDR2 SNEGSKA come from the germline V gene (reference sequence). After removal of 3 bases from V and 0 bases from J, the junction contained 8 bases not matched to a gene. The CDR3 coding sequence is TGCAGTGCTAGCCCCCAAGCGGGACGCTCCTACGAGCAGTACTTC. It specifies CSASPQAGRSYEQYF.

This clonotype was observed many times. The chain couples TRBV4-1 to TRBJ1-1; no clear D gene. This CDR3 is 13 amino acids long. The germline CDR1 and CDR2 sequences are MGHRA and YSYEKL. The germline V and J ends were trimmed by 0 bases and 6 bases, with 8 bases remaining between them. CDR3 nucleotides: TGCGCCAGCAGCCAAGAGCCCTACCCTGAAGCTTTCTTT. This translates into CASSQEPYPEAFF.

This clonotype was seen a handful of times. With a much larger clone just one base away, this may be a read error. This sequence joins TRBV7-2 and TRBJ2-3; D gene unclear. The CDR3 length is 13 residues. Per germline, CDR1 SGHTA and CDR2 FQGNSA. V lost 2 bases to trimming and J lost 1 base, with 4 bases between them. CDR3 nucleotide sequence: TGTGCCAGCAGCTTATCATGCACAGATACGCAGTATTTT. Translated, it gives CASSLSCTDTQYF.

In its sample, this clonotype was seen many times. The V call is TRBV5-4, the J call TRBJ1-2; 7 bases agree with TRBD1. Per germline, CDR1 SGHNT and CDR2 YYREEE (reference sequence). The CDR3 has 15 residues. Trimming at V came to 4 bases and at J to 3 bases, leaving 9 bases not matched to a gene. The CDR3 loop is CASSRPTGEDYGYTF. CDR3 DNA sequence: TGTGCCAGCAGCCGACCAACAGGGGAGGACTATGGCTACACCTTC.

This clonotype occurred many times. The genes are TRBV20-1 and TRBJ1-1; no reliable D call. The germline V and J ends were trimmed by 2 bases and 7 bases, with 14 bases remaining between them. The CDR3 extends over 13 amino acids. The germline V gene has CDR1 DFQATT and CDR2 SNEGSKA (reference sequence). CDR3 nucleotides: TGCAGTGCTAGATTGGCTCAATCGGTTGAAGCTTTCTTT. The encoded protein is CSARLAQSVEAFF.

The V and J genes are TRBV11-1 and TRBJ2-2, with 8 nucleotides matching TRBD1. This CDR3 contains 16 residues. The V segment lost 5 bases and the J segment 1 base; nucleotides outside the gene matches: 6. CDR1 is SGHAT and CDR2 is FQDESV in the germline V gene (reference sequence). The CDR3 loop is CASSLRDRGNTGELFF. DNA for the CDR3: TGTGCCAGCAGCCTCCGCGACAGGGGGAACACCGGGGAGCTGTTTTTT.

This clonotype was found once. V gene TRBV20-1 combines with J gene TRBJ2-3, with TRBD2 identical over 9 bases. The CDR3 is made up of 13 amino acids. V lost 3 bases to trimming and J lost 4 bases; unmatched junction nucleotides: 2. Germline lookup yields CDR1 DFQATT and CDR2 SNEGSKA (reference sequence). The DNA of the CDR3 is TGCAGTGCTAGCGTAGCGGGGGCAGATACGCAGTATTTT. As protein: CSASVAGADTQYF.

This clonotype was picked up many times. J is TRBJ2-7 and V is TRBV2; maybe TRBD2 (5 bases). CDR3 length: 16 residues. Germline CDR1 is SNHLY and CDR2 is FYNNEI. Trimming removed 2 bases from V and 1 base from J, with 15 bases in between. For the CDR3, the DNA is TGTGCCAGCAGTGAAAAGGCCCTAGCACTGTCCTACGAGCAGTACTTC. Translation gives CASSEKALALSYEQYF.

This sequence joins TRBV6-1 and TRBJ1-4; D ambiguous. V was clipped by 7 bases and J by 8 bases, with 11 bases between them. The CDR3 covers 12 residues. Germline values: CDR1 MNHNS, CDR2 SASEGT. CDR3 nucleotide sequence: TGTGCCAGCACTAGCGGCGGCGAAAAACTGTTTTTT. Translating gives CASTSGGEKLFF.

In regard to this clonotype: This may arise from a read error, as a much more abundant clone is one base away. This chain connects TRBV7-2 to TRBJ1-3, with D unresolved. Germline CDR1 is SGHTA and CDR2 is FQGNSA. The CDR3 spans 14 residues. CDR3 coding DNA: TGTGCCAACAGCTTTGTGGCCTCTGGAAACACCATATATTTT. It is translated as CANSFVASGNTIYF.

Concerning this clonotype itself: A junction boundary mismatches the germline segment, possibly from a read error. The chain combines TRBV27 with TRBJ2-3, with TRBD2 identical over 7 bases. The CDR3 totals 17 residues. From germline, CDR1 is MNHEY and CDR2 SMNVEV (reference sequence). This chain's CDR3 is CASGLSPGGGSTDTQYF. DNA for the CDR3: TGTGCCAGCGGTTTATCCCCGGGGGGAGGTTCGACAGATACGCAGTATTTT.

On this clonotype itself: A single base separates this from a much larger clone, so it may be a read error. J is TRBJ1-1 and V is TRBV12-3 or TRBV12-4, with D unresolved. Deletions cut 7 bases from V and 4 bases from J, with 13 bases between. This CDR3 region has 13 residues. CDR3 bases: TGTGCCAGCATCCCTACCTCGGGCACTGAAGCTTTCTTT. Its translation is CASIPTSGTEAFF.

Details on this clonotype: A much larger clonotype is one base distant, so this may be a read error. V usage is TRBV11-2 and J usage is TRBJ2-3; D uncertain. V lost 0 bases and J 4 bases, leaving 11 bases between the germline ends. Germline assignment: CDR1 SGHAT and CDR2 FQNNGV. The CDR3 is 15 residues long. DNA for the CDR3: TGTGCCAGCAGCTTAGATATAGGGTCGCCAGATACGCAGTATTTT. Translated: CASSLDIGSPDTQYF.